Each of the 19 T cell receptor beta chains below was sequenced from the same sample in a study of T cell repertoires in cytomegalovirus infection. From the reads, TCRdb called clonotypes with MiXCR, one entry per CDR3 protein. Of 700,000 to 900,000 distinct CDR3 sequences in the sample, 29% are singletons; the top ten hold around 13%. For these receptors, no antigen is known. This specimen consisted of cultured CD8+ T cells from PBMCs, obtained from culture after CMV antigen stimulation. These receptors came from a human donor in good health (CMV status not recorded). Some clones in this sample may be carry-over from other donors' samples.

This rearrangement joins TRBV12-5 to TRBJ1-2; D unclear. The length of the CDR3 is 12 residues. The V end was cut by 2 bases, the J end by 5 bases, with 6 bases between. Germline V gives CDR1 LGHNT, CDR2 FRNRAP. For the CDR3, the DNA is TGTGCTAGTGGTTTGAGAGGGTATGGCTACACCTTC. This sequence encodes CASGLRGYGYTF.

The chain employs TRBV7-3 and TRBJ2-5; TRBD2 aligns across 7 bases. Unmatched junction bases numbered 3, after V lost 0 bases and J lost 2 bases. Germline loops: CDR1 SGHTA, CDR2 FQGTGA. The CDR3 totals 15 residues. This chain's CDR3 is CASSLTFGGQETQYF. CDR3 bases: TGTGCCAGCAGCTTAACTTTCGGGGGGCAAGAGACCCAGTACTTC.

This clonotype was detected ten times or more. This sequence joins TRBV6-6 and TRBJ1-2; no reliable D call. V dropped 6 bases and J dropped 1 base, with 9 bases sitting between them. The CDR3 runs 13 residues. The V gene's germline CDR1 is MNHNY and CDR2 SVGAGI (reference sequence). The CDR3 DNA follows: TGTGCCAGCAGCCCCGGGGTTAACTATGGCTACACCTTC. Residues: CASSPGVNYGYTF.

A few counts support this clonotype. CDR3: CASSPLRGVAVDEQFF. The CDR3 DNA follows: TGTGCCAGCAGCCCCCTGCGGGGGGTTGCTGTGGATGAGCAGTTCTTC. V is TRBV7-4 and J is TRBJ2-1, with TRBD2 matching 8 bases. The CDR3 totals 16 residues. V gave up 5 bases and J gave up 8 bases; unmatched junction bases: 14. Germline loops: CDR1 SGHVT, CDR2 SQSDAQ.

The chain couples TRBV6-1 to TRBJ2-5; D remains ambiguous. V was clipped by 3 bases and J by 0 bases, with 5 bases between them. CDR1 MNHNS and CDR2 SASEGT come from the germline V gene. This CDR3 region has 13 residues. The CDR3 nucleotides are TGTGCCAGCAGTGACCCAAACCAAGAGACCCAGTACTTC. It yields the protein CASSDPNQETQYF.

This clonotype was counted between two and nine times. CDR3 in amino acids: CASTPGRGQRTGELFF. The CDR3 region has the DNA TGTGCCAGCACCCCGGGCCGGGGGCAAAGAACCGGGGAGCTGTTTTTT. V is TRBV7-6 and J is TRBJ2-2; D tentatively reads TRBD1 or TRBD2 (6 bases each). The CDR3 has 16 amino acids. V lost 7 bases, J lost 5 bases, and 20 bases lay in between. Looked up from germline, CDR1 is SGHVS and CDR2 is FNYEAQ.

For this clonotype: Only one base separates this from a far larger clonotype, so it likely reflects a read error. The chain has TRBV27 and TRBJ2-5; D uncertain. Looked up from germline, CDR1 is MNHEY and CDR2 is SMNVEV (reference sequence). The CDR3 is 10 residues long. V was cut by 7 bases and J by 1 base, with 1 base left in between. CDR3 sequence reads: CASTQETQYF. CDR3 DNA sequence: TGTGCCAGCACCCAAGAGACCCAGTACTTC.

This clonotype was recorded a few times. The genes are TRBV19 and TRBJ1-1; D gene ambiguous. Germline assignment: CDR1 LNHDA and CDR2 SQIVND (reference sequence). CDR3 length: 11 residues. Trimming took 3 bases from V and 5 from J, leaving 4 bases between them. CDR3 sequence: CASSIFTEAFF. The CDR3 DNA reads as TGTGCCAGTAGTATTTTTACTGAAGCTTTCTTT.

The V gene is TRBV7-9, the J gene TRBJ1-6, with D perhaps TRBD1 (5 bases). The CDR3 length is 17 residues. Germline loops: CDR1 SEHNR, CDR2 FQNEAQ (reference sequence). The V and J ends lost 5 bases and 8 bases respectively, with 22 bases between them. The CDR3 spells CASSEDPGPGVDSPLHF. Written as DNA, the CDR3 is TGTGCCAGCAGCGAGGATCCGGGACCCGGGGTCGATTCACCCCTCCACTTT.

This clonotype showed up just a few times. The chain is built from TRBV12-5 and TRBJ2-5; TRBD2 aligns across 9 bases. Losses at the gene ends were 7 bases for V and 5 bases for J; bases not matched to a gene: 14. In germline, CDR1 is LGHNT, CDR2 FRNRAP. The CDR3 totals 16 residues. CDR3 residues: CASASGGGAEGETQYF. DNA for the CDR3: TGTGCTAGTGCCTCGGGCGGGGGGGCCGAAGGGGAGACCCAGTACTTC.

There are a few counts of this clonotype. The chain carries TRBV7-6 and TRBJ2-1; TRBD2 aligns across 7 bases. The junction had 3 bases not matched to a gene; V was cut back by 2 bases and J by 8 bases. The germline gives CDR1 SGHVS, CDR2 FNYEAQ. This CDR3 is built from 13 residues. CDR3 DNA: TGTGCCAGCAGCTTACCGGGGGGTGATGAGCAGTTCTTC. Translated: CASSLPGGDEQFF.

This clonotype was seen only a few times. The J gene is TRBJ2-7, the V gene TRBV4-1; D is possibly TRBD1 (6 bases). CDR3 size: 15 residues. The germline V gene encodes CDR1 MGHRA and CDR2 YSYEKL. Trimming took 2 bases from V and 3 from J, leaving 14 bases between them. This CDR3 reads CASSQNQGQSYEQYF. The CDR3 nucleotides are TGCGCCAGCAGCCAAAACCAGGGGCAAAGCTACGAGCAGTACTTC.

The rearrangement joins TRBV4-1 to TRBJ2-3; 8 bases are shared with TRBD2. V shed 0 bases and J 6 bases; nucleotides not matched to a gene: 2. This CDR3 spans 14 amino acids. Germline loops: CDR1 MGHRA, CDR2 YSYEKL. For the CDR3, the DNA is TGCGCCAGCAGCCAAGAGGTAGCGGGGGATACGCAGTATTTT. Residues: CASSQEVAGDTQYF.

Many counts were recorded for this clonotype. J is TRBJ1-1 and V is TRBV7-9, with D possibly TRBD1 on 5 matching bases. Trimming pared 6 bases from V and 3 bases from J, leaving 14 bases between. Germline CDR1 reads SEHNR; CDR2 reads FQNEAQ (reference sequence). This CDR3 contains 14 residues. The CDR3: CASSFRGWDTEAFF. The CDR3 DNA is TGTGCCAGCAGTTTTAGGGGATGGGACACTGAAGCTTTCTTT.

This clonotype came up many times. The CDR3 DNA sequence: TGTGCCAGCAGCTTACTTAAGACAGGGGGCAGTGGCTACACCTTC. Residues: CASSLLKTGGSGYTF. This chain joins TRBV7-8 and TRBJ1-2; TRBD1 matches at 10 bases. V lost 2 bases and J lost 7; bases outside the gene matches: 7. Germline V gives CDR1 SGHVS, CDR2 FQNEAQ. The CDR3 spans 15 residues.

The chain recombines TRBV12-3 or TRBV12-4 with TRBJ1-2, with 8 bases that match TRBD1. The CDR3 has 15 amino acids. V lost 5 bases and J lost 6; bases outside the gene matches: 11. CDR3 loop: CASSPRQGQEDGYTF. CDR3 in DNA: TGTGCCAGCAGTCCGCGACAGGGGCAAGAGGATGGCTACACCTTC.

This sequence joins TRBV20-1 and TRBJ2-1; 8 bases align to TRBD2. Germline-derived CDR1 and CDR2 are DFQATT and SNEGSKA (reference sequence). The CDR3 extends over 16 amino acids. J gave up 8 bases and V 3 bases, and 15 bases lay outside the gene matches. DNA of the CDR3: TGCAGTGCTAGGGATTTTAAGGTAGCGGGGTGGTATGAGCAGTTCTTC. The encoded protein is CSARDFKVAGWYEQFF.

The chain uses TRBV7-9 and TRBJ1-3; D not resolved. V lost 6 bases, J lost 1 base, and 16 bases lay in between. CDR3 length: 16 residues. CDR1 and CDR2 from the germline V gene are SEHNR and FQNEAQ (reference sequence). The chain's CDR3 is CASSSGPAESGNTIYF. CDR3 in DNA: TGTGCCAGCAGTTCGGGCCCTGCGGAGTCTGGAAACACCATATATTTT.

This sequence joins TRBV6-1 and TRBJ2-3, with D tentatively TRBD1 (5 bases). The V end was cut by 4 bases, the J end by 0 bases, with 11 bases between. The V gene's germline CDR1 is MNHNS and CDR2 SASEGT. This CDR3 is built from 15 residues. CDR3 sequence (DNA): TGTGCCAGCAGTGTACAGGCAAGGAGCACAGATACGCAGTATTTT. Amino acids: CASSVQARSTDTQYF.